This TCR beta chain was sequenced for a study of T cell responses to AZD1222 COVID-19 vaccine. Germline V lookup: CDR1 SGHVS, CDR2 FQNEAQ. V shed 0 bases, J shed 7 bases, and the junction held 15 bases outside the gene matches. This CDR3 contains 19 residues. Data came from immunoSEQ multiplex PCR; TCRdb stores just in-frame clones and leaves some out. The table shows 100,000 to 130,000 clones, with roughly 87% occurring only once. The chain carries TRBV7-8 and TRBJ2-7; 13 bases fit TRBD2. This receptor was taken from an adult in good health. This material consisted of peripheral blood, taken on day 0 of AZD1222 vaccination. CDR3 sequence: CASSLARGTSGANTTEQYF. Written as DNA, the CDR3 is TGTGCCAGCAGCTTAGCAAGGGGGACTAGCGGGGCTAATACTACTGAGCAGTACTTC.